Listed here are 21 T cell receptor beta chains from one sample, sequenced in a study of CD8+ T cells in alopecia areata. A panel of CD4, CD8alpha, NKG2D, NKG2ACE and other markers served to sort pooled cutaneous lymph node cells. RNA, once extracted, was reverse transcribed into cDNA for use as the sequencing template. Using immunoSEQ multiplex PCR, the repertoire was profiled, and TCRdb retains in-frame clones only, with some absent. The sample has about 270,000 clones, none seen only once. The sequenced sample consisted of CD4+ T cells sorted from a lymph node. These receptors all stem from a C3H/HeJ mouse with alopecia areata. For this strain, the MHC haplotype corresponds to H2-k.

Concerning this clone itself: Gene names and germline refer to mouse. The read falls 4 residues short of the CDR3 end, and the missing part is taken from the germline J gene. The rearrangement joins TRBV1 to TRBJ2-7; 7 bases fit TRBD2. The CDR3 consists of 13 residues. CDR1 is NSQYPW and CDR2 is LRSPGD in the germline V gene (reference sequence). CDR3 DNA (partial): TGCACCTGCAGTGCCCTGGGGGAGTAT. It translates to CTCSALGEY. The whole CDR3 protein is CTCSALGEYEQYF.

This clone was counted a few times. The gene names given are mouse names. Sequencing ends 4 residues short of the CDR3 end; the germline J gene provides the rest. Other DNA sequences within the sample encode an identical CDR3. This chain links TRBV1 with TRBJ2-4, with 9 bases identical to TRBD2. This CDR3 comprises 15 residues. V shed 1 base and J 1 base; nucleotides not matched to a gene: 0. Germline V lookup: CDR1 NSQYPW, CDR2 LRSPGD (reference sequence). The DNA read from the CDR3 is TGCACCTGCAGTGCAGGGACTGGGGGTCAAAAC. It yields the protein CTCSAGTGGQN. The whole CDR3 sequence is CTCSAGTGGQNTLYF.

For this clone: Gene names are the mouse ones. The CDR3 end is not reached by the read, which stops 4 residues before it; the germline J gene fills it in. The rearrangement uses TRBV31 and TRBJ2-2; D is perhaps TRBD1 (6 bases). CDR1 is GKSSPN and CDR2 is SITVG in the germline V gene. V was pared by 0 bases and J by 4 bases, with 9 bases between. The CDR3 extends over 14 amino acids. CDR3 bases read: TGTGCCTGGAGTCTACCAGGGGCCACCGGG. Amino acids: CAWSLPGATG. The full CDR3 sequence reads CAWSLPGATGQLYF. Complete variable domain (other parts from reference TRBV31 and TRBJ2-2): AQTIHQWPVAEIKAVGSPLSLGCTIKGKSSPNLYWYWQATGGTLQQLFYSITVGQVESVVQLNLSASRPKDDQFILSTEKLLLSHSGFYLCAWSLPGATGQLYFGEGSKLTVL.

In regard to this clone: Gene names refer to mouse genes. The read ends 3 residues shy of where the CDR3 ends; the end is completed using the germline J gene. The chain has TRBV13-3 and TRBJ1-6, with unresolved D. TRBJ1-6 is flagged as an ORF with uncertain function. The CDR3 runs 13 residues. Trimming left V 5 bases short and J 5 bases short, with 8 bases between. Germline assignment: CDR1 NNHDY and CDR2 SYVADS. CDR3 bases read: TGTGCCAGCAGCCCAGACAATAATTCGCCC. Protein product: CASSPDNNSP. The CDR3 reads in full as CASSPDNNSPLYF.

This clone was found a few times. Mouse germline and gene names are used. The read comes to an end 4 residues before the CDR3 does, leaving the germline J gene to fill in the end. The rearrangement joins TRBV19 to TRBJ2-7, with D maybe TRBD1 (6 bases). The CDR3 runs to 12 residues. Trimming stripped 5 bases from V and 2 bases from J, with 8 bases between. Per germline, CDR1 FNHDT and CDR2 SITEND (reference sequence). Incomplete CDR3 DNA: TGTGCCAGCAGGGGGGACACCTAT. It is translated as CASRGDTY. The CDR3, in full, reads CASRGDTYEQYF.

This clone has a handful of counts. Mouse gene names and germline throughout. Read data end 4 residues before the CDR3 end; the end is taken from the germline J gene. The rearrangement uses TRBV19 and TRBJ2-4, with 7 bases lining up with TRBD1. V dropped 2 bases and J dropped 0; count of bases not matched to a gene: 3. The CDR3 length is 15 residues. The germline V gene encodes CDR1 FNHDT and CDR2 SITEND (reference sequence). Incomplete CDR3 DNA: TGTGCCAGCAGTATTACAGGGGTTAGTCAAAAC. It translates to CASSITGVSQN. The entire CDR3 reads CASSITGVSQNTLYF.

This clone was detected only a few times. The genes and germline here are from mouse. The missing CDR3 end, 4 residues past where the read stops, is filled in from the germline J gene. This same CDR3 is encoded by further DNA sequences in the sample. This chain uses TRBV13-1 with TRBJ1-2; D may be TRBD1 (5 bases). CDR3 length equals 13 residues. The V and J ends lost 5 bases and 3 bases respectively, with 11 bases between them. The germline gives CDR1 NSHNY, CDR2 SYGAGN. The CDR3 spells CASSPGGDSDYTF. Incomplete CDR3 DNA: TGTGCCAGCAGCCCTGGGGGGGACTCC.

Remarks on this clone: Any gene name here is a mouse gene name. The read ends 4 residues before the CDR3 terminus; that terminus is restored from the germline J gene. The chain couples TRBV5 to TRBJ2-3, with 14 bases matching TRBD2. The CDR3 is 18 amino acids. After removal of 4 bases from V and 1 base from J, the junction contained 7 bases not matched to a gene. Germline CDR1 LGHNA, CDR2 YNLKQL (reference sequence). The CDR3 bases that were read are TGTGCCAGCAGCCCGCCGGGACTGGGGGGGCGCGGTGCAGAA. Its protein is CASSPPGLGGRGAE. The full CDR3 protein reads CASSPPGLGGRGAETLYF.

This clone showed up just a few times. Genes and germline are mouse. Read data end 4 residues before the CDR3 end; the end is taken from the germline J gene. J is TRBJ2-2 and V is TRBV19, with TRBD1 identical over 8 bases. The CDR3 consists of 13 residues. The germline gives CDR1 FNHDT, CDR2 SITEND (reference sequence). The sequenced CDR3 bases are TGTGCCAGCAGTATAGGACAGGGGGGG. Its protein is CASSIGQGG. The entire CDR3 protein reads CASSIGQGGQLYF.

About this clone itself: Gene names denote mouse genes. Incomplete CDR3 DNA: TGTGCCAGCGGGGACAAATCAAATTCGCCC. It translates to CASGDKSNSP. The whole CDR3 protein reads CASGDKSNSPLYF. J is TRBJ1-6 and V is TRBV13-2; a weak D match, TRBD1 (5 bases). The read halts 3 residues ahead of the CDR3 end, with the missing end drawn from the germline J gene. TRBJ1-6 carries the ORF label, with uncertain function. The CDR3 consists of 13 residues. V was pared by 5 bases and J by 7 bases, with 10 bases between. Germline CDR1 NNHNN, CDR2 SYGAGS (reference sequence).

This clone was seen a few times. Germline and genes: mouse. The sequence runs out 4 residues before the end of the CDR3; the remainder is reconstructed from the germline J gene. The genes are TRBV1 and TRBJ2-4; 7 nucleotides match TRBD1. The germline V gene has CDR1 NSQYPW and CDR2 LRSPGD (reference sequence). The CDR3 is made up of 14 amino acids. V dropped 4 bases and J dropped 3; count of bases not matched to a gene: 4. CDR3 loop: CTCSERGQQNTLYF. The CDR3 DNA, read in part, is TGCACCTGCAGTGAAAGGGGACAGCAAAAC.

This clone was seen a handful of times. The listed genes are named as in mouse. CDR3 DNA (partial): TGCACCTGCAGTGCAAACAGGGGGCGCTTTGCT. It yields the protein CTCSANRGRFA. The whole CDR3 region reads CTCSANRGRFAEQFF. This chain joins TRBV1 and TRBJ2-1, with 9 bases matching TRBD1. The read stops 4 residues short of the end of the CDR3; the missing end is completed from the germline J gene. Trimming cost V 2 bases and J 6 bases; bases outside gene matches: 5. This CDR3 is built from 15 residues. The germline gives CDR1 NSQYPW, CDR2 LRSPGD (reference sequence).

The table lists this clone with a few counts. Genes and germline are mouse. CDR3 DNA (partial): TGTGCCAGCAGTCCCGCCGGGACAGGGAATGCT. As protein: CASSPAGTGNA. The complete CDR3 sequence is CASSPAGTGNAEQFF. The V call is TRBV19, the J call TRBJ2-1; 9 nucleotides match TRBD1. The read terminates 4 residues ahead of where the CDR3 ends, so the germline J gene completes it. The length of the CDR3 is 15 residues. The V gene end was trimmed by 4 bases and the J gene end by 5 bases; junction bases not matched to a gene: 7. The germline V gene encodes CDR1 FNHDT and CDR2 SITEND (reference sequence).

This clone was seen more than once but under ten times. Gene names and germline refer to mouse. The sequence runs out 4 residues before the end of the CDR3; the remainder is reconstructed from the germline J gene. Other nucleotide sequences from this sample produce the same CDR3. The chain has TRBV12-1 and TRBJ1-2, with no clear D. Trimming removed 4 bases at V and 1 base at J, with 9 bases between. This CDR3 is built from 13 residues. CDR1 and CDR2 from the germline V gene are SGHSN and HYEKVE. This CDR3 is CASSLGLNSDYTF. The DNA read from the CDR3 is TGTGCCAGCTCCCTGGGGTTAAACTCC.

In this sample, this clone turned up a few times. All gene names here are mouse names. The CDR3 end is not reached by the read, which stops 4 residues before it; the germline J gene fills it in. The V and J genes are TRBV4 and TRBJ1-2, with TRBD1 identical over 8 bases. CDR3 length: 14 amino acids. The ends lost 4 bases at V and 4 bases at J; junction bases unmatched: 5. Germline CDR1 LGHDT, CDR2 YNNKQL (reference sequence). Incomplete CDR3 DNA: TGTGCCAGCAGCTTTCAGGGGGCGATCTCC. Its protein product is CASSFQGAIS. The entire CDR3 reads CASSFQGAISDYTF.

This clone was counted between two and nine times. The gene names given are mouse names. The read is 4 residues too short to cover the CDR3 end, so that end is filled in from the germline J gene. V usage is TRBV5 and J usage is TRBJ2-5, with D possibly being TRBD1 (6 bases). This CDR3 has 15 residues. CDR1 and CDR2 (germline): LGHNA, YNLKQL (reference sequence). CDR3 bases read: TGTGCCAGCAGCCAAGAGCCCAGGGGTGGGGAC. This translates into CASSQEPRGGD. The entire CDR3 reads CASSQEPRGGDTQYF.

This clone was seen only a few times. These gene names are mouse names. Sequencing ends 4 residues short of the CDR3 end; the germline J gene provides the rest. Other DNA sequences in this specimen translate into the identical CDR3. This sequence joins TRBV19 and TRBJ2-7; the D is unclear. Per germline, CDR1 FNHDT and CDR2 SITEND (reference sequence). This CDR3 is built from 13 residues. The sequenced part of the CDR3 DNA is TGTGCCAGCAGTATCAACAGAAAATAT. This encodes CASSINRKY. The complete CDR3 sequence is CASSINRKYEQYF.

With regard to this clone: The gene names here belong to mouse. The observed sequence ends 4 residues before the CDR3 terminus, with the missing tail filled in from the germline J gene. This same CDR3 is encoded by further DNA sequences in the sample. The chain couples TRBV13-3 to TRBJ1-1; a weak D match, TRBD1 (6 bases). This CDR3 comprises 12 residues. Germline CDR1 reads NNHDY; CDR2 reads SYVADS. The CDR3 DNA, read in part, is TGTGCCAGCAGTCACAGGGTTACA. This sequence encodes CASSHRVT. The full CDR3 is CASSHRVTEVFF.

A remark on this clone: Genes here carry mouse names. The read terminates 4 residues before the CDR3 end, so the remaining end is supplied by the germline J gene. J is TRBJ1-1 and V is TRBV19, with D possibly matching TRBD1 (6 bases). This CDR3 comprises 12 residues. Germline V lookup: CDR1 FNHDT, CDR2 SITEND (reference sequence). CDR3 loop: CASSIGTEEVFF. The CDR3 bases that were read are TGTGCCAGCAGTATAGGGACAGAA.

This clone was seen more than once but under ten times. The germline and genes are mouse ones. The read terminates 4 residues ahead of where the CDR3 ends, so the germline J gene completes it. Distinct nucleotide sequences in the sample also encode this CDR3. The chain is built from TRBV13-2 and TRBJ2-1; TRBD2 matches at 8 bases. The V gene end was trimmed by 2 bases and the J gene end by 3 bases; junction bases not matched to a gene: 1. The CDR3 extends over 14 amino acids. Per germline, CDR1 NNHNN and CDR2 SYGAGS (reference sequence). CDR3 DNA, as far as it was read: TGTGCCAGCGGTGAAGGACTGGGCTATGCT. Translated, it gives CASGEGLGYA. The entire CDR3 reads CASGEGLGYAEQFF.

In its sample, this clone was seen a few times. Genes and germline come from the mouse. Read sequence stops 4 residues before the CDR3 end, and the germline J gene provides the missing end. Other DNA sequences in the sample encode the same CDR3. The genes are TRBV5 and TRBJ2-5; 7 bases are a match to TRBD1. V lost 4 bases and J lost 2; bases outside the gene matches: 3. Germline CDR1 and CDR2: LGHNA and YNLKQL (reference sequence). The CDR3 has 14 amino acids. The part of the CDR3 DNA that was read is TGTGCCAGCAGCCCGACAGGGAGCCAAGAC. Its protein product is CASSPTGSQD. The whole CDR3 protein is CASSPTGSQDTQYF.